Sequencing of this T cell receptor (beta chain) was carried out in a study of molecular identifiers for immune sequencing clone quantification. Study at large: Replicate experiments took RNA from 20,000 or 100,000 naive CD8 cells, divided it five ways and sequenced four.

In this sample, this clonotype turned up many times. Its antigen is undetermined. The CDR3 is made up of 13 amino acids. V lost 1 base and J lost 6, with 8 bases in between. CDR1 and CDR2 (germline): SGHDT, YYEEEE. Study conclusions and caveats: Identical TCR molecules that share a barcode could lead to an underestimation of highly expanded clone sizes. Spiked TCR RNA from one Jurkat cell reportedly showed up when mixed among more than 900,000 naive cells.

Bulk libraries came from a prior protocol with listed TCR primers. From the PCR reads, TCRdb called clonotypes with MiXCR, one entry per CDR3 protein. Of 350,000 or so distinct CDR3 sequences in the sample, about 20% were seen once. This sequence joins TRBV5-6 and TRBJ1-5; a possible D gene is TRBD1 (5 bases). This clonotype was obtained from a human donor in good health. Some libraries in this study had Jurkat cell RNA spiked in. Sequenced sample: naive CD8+ T cells from blood, with Jurkat cell RNA spiked in. Subset reported: FACS-sorted CD8+CD4-CCR7+CD45RA+ naive T cells. CDR3 sequence reads: CASSLSGTQPQHF. Written as DNA, the CDR3 is TGTGCCAGCAGCTTGTCGGGGACTCAGCCCCAGCATTTT. The whole variable domain, filled in from reference TRBV5-6 and TRBJ1-5, reads DAGVTQSPTHLIKTRGQQVTLRCSPKSGHDTVSWYQQALGQGPQFIFQYYEEEERQRGNFPDRFSGHQFPNYSSELNVNALLLGDSALYLCASSLSGTQPQHFGDGTRLSIL.